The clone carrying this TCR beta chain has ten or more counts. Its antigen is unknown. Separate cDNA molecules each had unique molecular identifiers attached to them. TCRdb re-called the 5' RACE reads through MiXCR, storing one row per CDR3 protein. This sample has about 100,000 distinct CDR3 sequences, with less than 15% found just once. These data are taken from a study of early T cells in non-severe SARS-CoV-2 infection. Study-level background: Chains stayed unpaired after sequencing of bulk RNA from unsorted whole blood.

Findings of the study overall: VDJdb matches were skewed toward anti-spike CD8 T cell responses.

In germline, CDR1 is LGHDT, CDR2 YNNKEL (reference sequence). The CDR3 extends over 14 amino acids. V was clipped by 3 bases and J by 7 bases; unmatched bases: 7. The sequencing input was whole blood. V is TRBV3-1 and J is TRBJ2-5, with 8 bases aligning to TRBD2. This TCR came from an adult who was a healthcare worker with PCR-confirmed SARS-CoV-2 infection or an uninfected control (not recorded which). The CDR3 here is CASSQLTSGGTQYF. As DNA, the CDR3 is TGTGCCAGCAGCCAGCTTACTAGCGGAGGGACCCAGTACTTC.